This T cell receptor (beta chain) was sequenced in a study of T cells in localized non-small cell lung cancer. Assay used: immunoSEQ multiplex PCR; TCRdb lists only in-frame clones, some missing. Among about 27,000 clones listed, approximately 78% were seen once. Comment on this clone: Within the sample, other DNA sequences also encode this same CDR3.

The sequencing used peripheral blood, collected before any cancer treatment. The clonotype originates from a woman aged 35 to 70 with stage I lung adenocarcinoma.

This chain's CDR3 is CASSLVGQSGELFF. The CDR3 bases are TGTGCCAGCAGCTTAGTGGGGCAAAGCGGGGAGCTGTTTTTT. The V and J genes are TRBV7-2 and TRBJ2-2, with D possibly matching TRBD1 (5 bases). V was pared by 1 base and J by 7 bases, with 10 bases between. Germline V gene lookup returns CDR1 SGHTA and CDR2 FQGNSA. The CDR3 is made up of 14 amino acids.